Each of the 27 T cell receptor beta chains below was sequenced from the same sample in a study of T cell responses to AZD1222 COVID-19 vaccine. Only in-frame clones appear in the TCRdb table, and some are missing; sequencing was by immunoSEQ multiplex PCR. The sample lists about 140,000 clones; roughly 89% were seen once. Sequencing was performed on peripheral blood, taken on day 0 of AZD1222 vaccination. Source of these receptors: an adult in good health.

This clone is a singleton in its sample. The chain recombines TRBV4-3 with TRBJ1-4, with D unclear. This CDR3 is built from 15 residues. Germline V gene data show CDR1 as LGHNA and CDR2 as YSLEER. V was trimmed by 0 bases and J by 7 bases, leaving 12 bases between them. The CDR3 loop reads CASSQDRGGFEKLFF. CDR3 in DNA: TGCGCCAGCAGCCAAGATCGGGGAGGTTTTGAAAAACTGTTTTTT.

The gene calls are TRBV29-1 and TRBJ1-1; 7 bases fit TRBD1. Germline CDR1 and CDR2: SQVTM and ANQGSEA. With 5 bases clipped from V and 7 bases from J, the junction kept 1 base outside the gene matches. The CDR3 length is 10 residues. This CDR3 reads CSVRTGEAFF. CDR3 nucleotides: TGCAGCGTTAGGACAGGTGAAGCTTTCTTT.

This clone was recorded once. The gene calls are TRBV18 and TRBJ2-2; D is unresolved. Germline CDR1 is KGHSH and CDR2 is LQKENI. Trimming removed 1 base at V and 5 bases at J, with 14 bases between. The CDR3 runs 16 residues. CDR3 in amino acids: CASSPRSQLGTGELFF. The CDR3 region has the DNA TGTGCCAGCTCACCACGATCCCAGCTTGGGACCGGGGAGCTGTTTTTT.

In DNA form, the CDR3 reads TGTGCCAGCAGCCCGACTGGACAGGGGAGAATAATTGAAGCTTTCTTT. This translates into CASSPTGQGRIIEAFF. The chain has TRBV6-2 or TRBV6-3 and TRBJ1-1; 9 nucleotides line up with TRBD1. The CDR3 has 16 residues. CDR1 and CDR2 from the germline V gene are MNHEY and SVGEGT. V lost 6 bases and J lost 7; bases outside the gene matches: 15.

The chain links TRBV4-2 to TRBJ2-2; 8 nucleotides agree with TRBD1. The CDR3 consists of 17 residues. From germline, CDR1 is LGHNA and CDR2 YNFKEQ. The V gene end was trimmed by 4 bases and the J gene end by 0 bases; junction bases not matched to a gene: 7. CDR3 sequence reads: CASSRTGGYANTGELFF. The DNA for the CDR3 is TGTGCCAGCAGCCGCACAGGGGGTTATGCGAACACCGGGGAGCTGTTTTTT.

This sequence joins TRBV2 and TRBJ1-1; D might be TRBD1 (5 bases). Per germline, CDR1 SNHLY and CDR2 FYNNEI. The CDR3 length is 13 residues. V dropped 5 bases and J dropped 4 bases, with 11 bases sitting between them. The CDR3 loop reads CASSSGGSTEAFF. CDR3 DNA: TGTGCCAGCAGTTCGGGGGGTAGCACTGAAGCTTTCTTT.

The rearrangement links TRBV4-1 to TRBJ2-3, with TRBD2 matching over 9 bases. Trimming cost V 4 bases and J 4 bases; bases outside gene matches: 9. The CDR3 is made up of 16 amino acids. Per the germline V gene, CDR1 is MGHRA and CDR2 is YSYEKL. The chain's CDR3 is CASSPIAGASPDTQYF. The CDR3 bases are TGCGCCAGCAGCCCAATAGCGGGAGCCAGCCCAGATACGCAGTATTTT.

The chain couples TRBV19 to TRBJ2-7, with 9 bases that match TRBD2. The J segment lost 2 bases and the V segment lost 8 bases, leaving 4 bases of the junction unmatched. The CDR3 has 13 amino acids. Germline V CDR1 and CDR2: LNHDA, SQIVND (reference sequence). DNA for the CDR3: TGTGCCAGTGGGTTAGCGGGAGCCTACGAGCAGTACTTC. The encoded protein is CASGLAGAYEQYF.

The chain employs TRBV7-2 and TRBJ1-4; D is uncertain. Germline V gene data show CDR1 as SGHTA and CDR2 as FQGNSA. V was shortened by 5 bases and J by 4 bases, with 11 bases between the two germline ends. The CDR3 is 14 amino acids. CDR3 sequence: CASSLTWGNEKLFF. In DNA, the CDR3 is TGTGCCAGCAGCCTAACGTGGGGTAATGAAAAACTGTTTTTT.

This chain joins TRBV6-5 and TRBJ1-2, with TRBD1 as a possible D gene (5 bases). From germline, CDR1 is MNHEY and CDR2 SVGAGI. Trimming stripped 6 bases from V and 3 bases from J, with 11 bases between. This CDR3 comprises 13 residues. CDR3 in amino acids: CASSPDRDYGYTF. The DNA of the CDR3 is TGTGCCAGCAGCCCCGACAGAGACTATGGCTACACCTTC.

This clone appeared once. For the CDR3, the DNA is TGTGCCAGCAGCTTCCCCATAGGGGGCTCCTACAATGAGCAGTTCTTC. Its translation: CASSFPIGGSYNEQFF. The chain links TRBV5-6 to TRBJ2-1, with D maybe TRBD1 (6 bases). V gave up 2 bases and J gave up 0 bases, with 12 bases separating them. The CDR3 runs 16 residues. Germline V gives CDR1 SGHDT, CDR2 YYEEEE.

The chain combines TRBV7-2 with TRBJ1-3; 7 nucleotides agree with TRBD1. This CDR3 region has 17 residues. V lost 4 bases, J lost 3 bases, and 12 bases stayed unmatched. The germline V gene has CDR1 SGHTA and CDR2 FQGNSA. CDR3 DNA sequence: TGTGCCAGCAGCTCCCCTGACAGGGAGCGACGTGGAAACACCATATATTTT. Amino acids: CASSSPDRERRGNTIYF.

The chain combines TRBV5-1 with TRBJ1-2, with D unclear. V was trimmed by 5 bases and J by 7 bases, leaving 15 bases between them. The CDR3 consists of 13 residues. Looked up from germline, CDR1 is SGHRS and CDR2 is YFSETQ. This chain's CDR3 is CASSTGEPIGYTF. CDR3 nucleotides: TGCGCCAGCAGTACCGGGGAGCCGATTGGCTACACCTTC.

This chain connects TRBV18 to TRBJ2-5, with unresolved D. The CDR3 sequence is 13 residues long. CDR1 KGHSH and CDR2 LQKENI come from the germline V gene. Deletions cut 3 bases from V and 5 bases from J, with 10 bases between. The CDR3 bases are TGTGCCAGCTCACCTGAGTTGGGGGAGACCCAGTACTTC. Its translation is CASSPELGETQYF. The full variable domain, its missing parts supplied by reference TRBV18 and TRBJ2-5, is NAGVMQNPRHLVRRRGQEARLRCSPMKGHSHVYWYRQLPEEGLKFMVYLQKENIIDESGMPKERFSAEFPKEGPSILRIQQVVRGDSAAYFCASSPELGETQYFGPGTRLLVL.

The rearrangement links TRBV5-4 to TRBJ2-1; D might be TRBD1 (6 bases). Germline CDR1 is SGHNT and CDR2 is YYREEE (reference sequence). The CDR3 is 14 amino acids. Trimming pared 2 bases from V and 2 bases from J, leaving 8 bases between. The CDR3 bases are TGTGCCAGCAGCTTTGGACAGACCTACAATGAGCAGTTCTTC. The encoded protein is CASSFGQTYNEQFF.

Turning to this clone: At one of its ends the junction is not consistent with the germline gene, which may arise from a read error. The CDR3 nucleotides are TGTGCCAGCAGCCAAGATCTTGCCGCGGCCTCTTATGGCTGCACCTTC. Translated: CASSQDLAAASYGCTF. The V call is TRBV4-2, the J call TRBJ1-2, with D unresolved. The length of the CDR3 is 16 residues. The germline V gene has CDR1 LGHNA and CDR2 YNFKEQ.

The chain links TRBV7-9 to TRBJ1-2, with unresolved D. The germline V and J ends were trimmed by 6 bases and 4 bases, with 18 bases remaining between them. The V gene's germline CDR1 is SEHNR and CDR2 FQNEAQ (reference sequence). The CDR3 totals 15 residues. The CDR3 DNA reads TGTGCCAGCAGTTCCCCGGTGGGGAAGATCTATGGCTACACCTTC. Encoded protein: CASSSPVGKIYGYTF.

CDR3 sequence (DNA): TGTGCCAGTAGCGGTTCCTTCACTAGCTATGGCTACACCTTC. It yields the protein CASSGSFTSYGYTF. The chain combines TRBV19 with TRBJ1-2; the D is unclear. With 6 bases removed from V and 4 bases from J, the gap between germline ends came to 15 bases. Germline V lookup: CDR1 LNHDA, CDR2 SQIVND (reference sequence). The CDR3 covers 14 residues.

The chain carries TRBV20-1 and TRBJ1-5; D might be TRBD1 (6 bases). This CDR3 spans 16 amino acids. CDR1 and CDR2 (germline): DFQATT, SNEGSKA (reference sequence). The V and J ends lost 3 bases and 3 bases respectively, with 18 bases between them. The CDR3 sequence: CSASTGTLKDNQPQHF. The CDR3 coding sequence is TGCAGTGCTAGTACCGGGACACTCAAAGACAATCAGCCCCAGCATTTT.

This chain joins TRBV11-2 and TRBJ2-1, with D perhaps TRBD1 or TRBD2 (5 bases each). V lost 1 base to trimming and J lost 2 bases, with 18 bases between them. CDR3 length: 18 residues. Germline CDR1 reads SGHAT; CDR2 reads FQNNGV. Here the CDR3 reads CASSLARPGRPTYNEQFF. CDR3 bases: TGTGCCAGCAGCTTAGCCCGACCGGGACGACCAACCTACAATGAGCAGTTCTTC.

This chain links TRBV7-2 with TRBJ1-2; a weak D match, TRBD1 (6 bases). Germline V gene data show CDR1 as SGHTA and CDR2 as FQGNSA. Between the trimmed V and J ends, which lost 4 bases and 4 bases, there was a span of 13 bases. The CDR3 is 14 amino acids. This chain's CDR3 is CASSSLQGPYGYTF. DNA of the CDR3: TGTGCCAGCAGCTCTTTACAGGGTCCCTATGGCTACACCTTC.

This chain connects TRBV10-3 to TRBJ1-6; D is uncertain. Germline V gene lookup returns CDR1 ENHRY and CDR2 SYGVKD. CDR3 length: 14 residues. Deletions cut 5 bases from V and 8 bases from J, with 13 bases between. The CDR3, as DNA: TGTGCCATCAGTCACAAGGGAGAGGATTCACCCCTCCACTTT. Protein sequence: CAISHKGEDSPLHF.

The rearrangement uses TRBV12-5 and TRBJ1-5; a weak D match, TRBD1 (5 bases). The CDR3 loop spans 15 amino acids. In germline, CDR1 is LGHNT, CDR2 FRNRAP. Trimming removed 1 base from V and 9 bases from J, with 16 bases in between. CDR3: CASGLASGTVVPQHF. The DNA for the CDR3 is TGTGCTAGTGGTTTGGCTTCCGGGACCGTTGTGCCCCAGCATTTT.

The V call is TRBV5-1, the J call TRBJ2-1; D uncertain. The CDR3 sequence is 15 residues long. The germline CDR1 and CDR2 sequences are SGHRS and YFSETQ. V was shortened by 1 base and J by 4 bases, with 12 bases between the two germline ends. The CDR3 sequence: CASSLRLDFYNEQFF. The CDR3 DNA follows: TGCGCCAGCAGCTTGCGTCTGGATTTTTACAATGAGCAGTTCTTC.

This clone was observed a few times. V gene TRBV2 combines with J gene TRBJ1-2; TRBD1 aligns across 8 bases. Germline V gene sequence: CDR1 SNHLY, CDR2 FYNNEI. With 3 bases clipped from V and 3 bases from J, the junction kept 9 bases outside the gene matches. CDR3 length: 16 residues. CDR3 sequence reads: CASSDGTGGDYYGYTF. CDR3 in DNA: TGTGCCAGCAGTGATGGTACAGGGGGTGATTACTATGGCTACACCTTC.

The J gene is TRBJ1-2, the V gene TRBV2; a weak D match, TRBD1 (6 bases). From germline, CDR1 is SNHLY and CDR2 FYNNEI. V shed 5 bases and J shed 9 bases, with 19 bases lying between them. The CDR3 contains 14 residues. The DNA for the CDR3 is TGTGCCAGCAGTTCCGACAACCCAGACAGGAGCTACACCTTC. Translated: CASSSDNPDRSYTF.

This clone was seen only once. The chain is built from TRBV5-1 and TRBJ2-7, with TRBD1 as a possible D gene (6 bases). The CDR3 length is 14 residues. From germline, CDR1 is SGHRS and CDR2 YFSETQ. V lost 3 bases and J 2 bases, leaving 12 bases between the germline ends. CDR3 sequence (DNA): TGCGCCAGCAGCTACCTGACAGGCCCCTACGAGCAGTACTTC. It encodes CASSYLTGPYEQYF.